Included here is one T cell receptor (beta chain) sequence, with context. Its antigen remains unidentified. The data derive from a study of CD8+ T cells in alopecia areata. Study-level points and caveats: Greater clonality was observed in lesional scalp samples, especially alopecia totalis/universalis, versus normal scalp. Scalp clonality and expanded CD8+ clones among the top 100 showed significant decreases with tofacitinib. Scalp sample data also include resident alphabeta T cells from normal skin.

Described treatment: oral pan-JAK inhibitor, 5-10 mg twice daily. CD4+ and CD8+ T cells were sorted from PBMCs. RNA was isolated and reverse transcribed to cDNA, the sequencing template. Measured with immunoSEQ multiplex PCR; TCRdb has only the in-frame clones, and not every one. The sample holds roughly 280,000 clones, roughly 63% seen once. In germline, CDR1 is SGHTA, CDR2 FQGNSA. This CDR3 region has 13 residues. V was trimmed by 5 bases and J by 7 bases, leaving 14 bases between them. The receptor comes from a human donor with alopecia areata. The V call is TRBV7-2, the J call TRBJ2-5; possible D gene TRBD2, 5 bases. Material: CD4+ T cells sorted from blood, obtained around week 54, from a patient treated with tofacitinib. The CDR3 here is CASSPGVVGTQYF. In DNA form, the CDR3 reads TGTGCCAGCAGCCCCGGGGTGGTAGGGACCCAGTACTTC.